Shown below are 17 T cell receptor beta chains from a single sample sequenced in a study of shared clonotypes between healthy human individuals. Only in-frame clones appear in the TCRdb table, and some are missing; sequencing was by immunoSEQ multiplex PCR. The data hold some 2.3 million clones, with 80% to 95% observed a single time. The sample was naive CD4+ T cells from PBMCs. Subset noted: CD45RA+ positively selected. Every receptor here comes from a man younger than 30 in good health. Some clones in this sample may be carry-over from other donors' samples.

The CDR3 here is CASMRVKDTEAFF. The CDR3 DNA follows: TGTGCCAGCATGAGGGTGAAGGACACTGAAGCTTTCTTT. The chain joins TRBV2 to TRBJ1-1; D uncertain. V was shortened by 7 bases and J by 3 bases, with 12 bases between the two germline ends. Germline V lookup: CDR1 SNHLY, CDR2 FYNNEI. There are 13 residues in the CDR3. Together with reference TRBV2 and TRBJ1-1, the CDR3 gives the full variable domain: EPEVTQTPSHQVTQMGQEVILRCVPISNHLYFYWYRQILGQKVEFLVSFYNNEISEKSEIFDDQFSVERPDGSNFTLKIRSTKLEDSAMYFCASMRVKDTEAFFGQGTRLTVV.

The chain has TRBV6-6 and TRBJ1-2; D not resolved. The CDR3 loop spans 14 amino acids. The V gene lost 5 bases and the J gene lost 2 bases, with 12 bases spanning the gap. Germline CDR1 is MNHNY and CDR2 is SVGAGI (reference sequence). The CDR3 DNA reads as TGTGCCAGCAGTCGGACGGAGAGGAACTATGGCTACACCTTC. Translated: CASSRTERNYGYTF.

The chain couples TRBV10-3 to TRBJ1-1, with D perhaps matching TRBD1 (5 bases). With 3 bases removed from V and 7 bases from J, the gap between germline ends came to 12 bases. Germline assignment: CDR1 ENHRY and CDR2 SYGVKD. CDR3 size: 13 residues. The CDR3 sequence is CAISDREVSEAFF. CDR3 bases: TGTGCCATCAGTGACAGGGAAGTGAGTGAAGCTTTCTTT.

V gene TRBV5-4 combines with J gene TRBJ1-4, with 9 positions matching TRBD1. This CDR3 has 14 amino acids. The germline V gene encodes CDR1 SGHNT and CDR2 YYREEE (reference sequence). Trimming at V came to 5 bases and at J to 6 bases, leaving 5 bases not matched to a gene. As DNA, the CDR3 is TGTGCCAGCAGGGCCGGGGACAGGGATGAAAAACTGTTTTTT. Encoded protein: CASRAGDRDEKLFF.

The J gene is TRBJ2-3, the V gene TRBV28; TRBD1 matches at 10 bases. This CDR3 region has 16 residues. Per germline, CDR1 MDHEN and CDR2 SYDVKM. V lost 7 bases, J lost 4 bases, and 11 bases stayed unmatched. The CDR3 nucleotides read TGTGCCAGCACCCAGGATGGGACAGGGGTCCCAGATACGCAGTATTTT. Translation: CASTQDGTGVPDTQYF.

The chain employs TRBV5-1 and TRBJ2-1, with 10 bases aligning to TRBD2. J lost 5 bases, V lost 6 bases, and 11 bases had no gene match. This CDR3 is built from 16 residues. Germline V gives CDR1 SGHRS, CDR2 YFSETQ. The CDR3 nucleotides are TGCGCCAGCAATAGATTAGCGGGAGGAAGTAACAATGAGCAGTTCTTC. Translation: CASNRLAGGSNNEQFF.

Worth noting for this clone: Additional DNA sequences in this sample encode the identical CDR3. The chain uses TRBV5-1 and TRBJ1-2, with D maybe TRBD1 (5 bases). CDR1 and CDR2 (germline): SGHRS, YFSETQ. The ends were cut back, 2 bases at V and 5 bases at J, with 13 bases in the middle. The CDR3 extends over 14 amino acids. The CDR3 spells CASSFSGTAYGYTF. CDR3 DNA: TGCGCCAGCAGCTTTTCCGGGACTGCATATGGCTACACCTTC.

This chain links TRBV7-3 with TRBJ2-3, with 8 bases that match TRBD2. CDR3 length: 16 amino acids. Germline V gene lookup returns CDR1 SGHTA and CDR2 FQGTGA. V lost 0 bases to trimming and J lost 7 bases; unmatched junction nucleotides: 9. CDR3: CASSLTPAGVVHTQYF. The CDR3 bases are TGTGCCAGCAGCTTAACTCCAGCGGGAGTCGTCCATACGCAGTATTTT. Combining the CDR3 with reference TRBV7-3 and TRBJ2-3 gives the whole variable domain GAGVSQTPSNKVTEKGKYVELRCDPISGHTALYWYRQSLGQGPEFLIYFQGTGAADDSGLPNDRFFAVRPEGSVSTLKIQRTERGDSAVYLCASSLTPAGVVHTQYFGPGTRLTVL.

The CDR3 DNA reads as TGTGCCAGCAGCCAAGGTTGGGGCTATGGCTACACCTTC. This gives the protein CASSQGWGYGYTF. The rearrangement uses TRBV27 and TRBJ1-2; the D is unclear. Per germline, CDR1 MNHEY and CDR2 SMNVEV (reference sequence). The CDR3 is 13 residues long. V lost 6 bases to trimming and J lost 4 bases, with 12 bases between them.

V and J are TRBV10-1 and TRBJ2-3, with 10 bases lining up with TRBD1. With 5 bases clipped from V and 7 bases from J, the junction kept 12 bases outside the gene matches. Germline CDR1 is WNHNN and CDR2 is SYGVQD (reference sequence). The CDR3 is 16 amino acids. CDR3 region: CASSPTGTGAGNTQYF. CDR3 nucleotides: TGCGCCAGCAGTCCTACCGGGACAGGGGCAGGGAATACGCAGTATTTT.

To note about this clone: This same CDR3 is encoded by further DNA sequences in the sample. V is TRBV7-9 and J is TRBJ2-7; 10 positions match TRBD2. The J segment lost 6 bases and the V segment lost 1 base, leaving 6 bases of the junction unmatched. Germline V gene sequence: CDR1 SEHNR, CDR2 FQNEAQ (reference sequence). This CDR3 is 15 amino acids long. CDR3 sequence reads: CASSLGLAGVGEQYF. CDR3 nucleotide sequence: TGTGCCAGCAGCTTAGGTCTAGCGGGAGTAGGCGAGCAGTACTTC.

Points on this clone: Other DNA sequences in this specimen translate into the identical CDR3. This chain links TRBV18 with TRBJ2-2; D unclear. Germline CDR1 reads KGHSH; CDR2 reads LQKENI. The CDR3 has 15 amino acids. The V end lost 0 bases, the J end lost 0 bases, and 5 bases lay between the germline ends. The CDR3 sequence: CASSPPGPNTGELFF. Here the CDR3 DNA reads TGTGCCAGCTCACCACCGGGCCCGAACACCGGGGAGCTGTTTTTT.

The J gene is TRBJ1-2, the V gene TRBV2, with D perhaps matching TRBD1 (5 bases). V lost 8 bases, J lost 4 bases, and 11 bases lay in between. The germline CDR1 and CDR2 sequences are SNHLY and FYNNEI. CDR3 length: 12 amino acids. The CDR3 coding sequence is TGTGCCAGCGGTGGGGGGTTCTATGGCTACACCTTC. Its protein is CASGGGFYGYTF.

V usage is TRBV15 and J usage is TRBJ2-5; tentatively, D is TRBD1 or TRBD2 (5 bases each). Trimming left V 4 bases short and J 1 base short, with 10 bases between. The CDR3 consists of 14 residues. The V gene's germline CDR1 is LNHNV and CDR2 YYDKDF (reference sequence). The CDR3 sequence: CATSTGRLQETQYF. As DNA, the CDR3 is TGTGCCACCAGCACGGGACGGCTCCAAGAGACCCAGTACTTC.

The J gene is TRBJ2-7, the V gene TRBV25-1; D gene uncertain. Trimming left V 3 bases short and J 1 base short, with 10 bases between. CDR3 length equals 14 residues. CDR1 is MGHDK, CDR2 SYGVNS, per germline. CDR3 protein: CASSEVGSSYEQYF. DNA of the CDR3: TGTGCCAGCAGTGAGGTGGGCAGTTCCTACGAGCAGTACTTC.

This clone was seen just once. The rearrangement uses TRBV7-2 and TRBJ1-6; the match to TRBD1 covers 7 bases. This CDR3 is 14 amino acids long. Germline V gene sequence: CDR1 SGHTA, CDR2 FQGNSA. The J segment lost 5 bases and the V segment lost 5 bases, leaving 3 bases of the junction unmatched. The CDR3 protein is CASSPDRDNSPLHF. The CDR3 DNA sequence: TGTGCCAGCAGCCCCGACAGGGATAATTCACCCCTCCACTTT.

The CDR3 loop is CASSVDVGSTETQYF. Here the CDR3 DNA reads TGTGCCAGCAGCGTAGATGTAGGGTCGACGGAGACCCAGTACTTC. The genes are TRBV9 and TRBJ2-5; D is undetermined. The CDR3 is 15 amino acids. Trimming shortened V by 0 bases and J by 5 bases, and 14 bases separated the two germline ends. Germline V gene sequence: CDR1 SGDLS, CDR2 YYNGEE.